The 3 T cell receptor beta chains in this list originate from one sample, sequenced in a study of CD8 T cells in Susac syndrome. cDNA came from around 0.54 to 1 ug RNA primed by random hexamers. TCRdb independently ran MiXCR on the immunoSEQ multiplex PCR reads; one entry per CDR3 protein. The sample yields about 120,000 distinct CDR3 sequences, around 93% seen once. Sequenced sample: CD8+ T cells from PBMCs. The receptor set was obtained from a human donor in good health.

The genes are TRBV9 and TRBJ1-1; weak D call: TRBD1 (5 bases). Trimming cost V 0 bases and J 4 bases, with 7 bases left between them. Germline assignment: CDR1 SGDLS and CDR2 YYNGEE. The CDR3 covers 13 residues. The CDR3 nucleotides read TGTGCCAGCAGCGTAGAAGGGGTCACTGAAGCTTTCTTT. Encoded protein: CASSVEGVTEAFF. The variable domain in full, completed from reference TRBV9 and TRBJ1-1, reads DSGVTQTPKHLITATGQRVTLRCSPRSGDLSVYWYQQSLDQGLQFLIQYYNGEERAKGNILERFSAQQFPDLHSELNLSSLELGDSALYFCASSVEGVTEAFFGQGTRLTVV.

The chain links TRBV29-1 to TRBJ1-3; tentatively, D is TRBD1 (5 bases). The CDR3 totals 11 residues. CDR1 and CDR2 from the germline V gene are SQVTM and ANQGSEA. Trimming removed 3 bases from V and 10 bases from J, with 10 bases in between. The CDR3 sequence is CSVDGAGTIYF. The CDR3 DNA is TGCAGCGTTGATGGGGCAGGAACCATATATTTT.

In this sample, this clonotype turned up once. The chain links TRBV20-1 to TRBJ1-2; TRBD1 aligns across 7 bases. V shed 6 bases and J 2 bases; nucleotides not matched to a gene: 6. The V gene's germline CDR1 is DFQATT and CDR2 SNEGSKA (reference sequence). The CDR3 consists of 13 residues. The CDR3 coding sequence is TGCAGTGCAACCCTACAGGGGAACTATGGCTACACCTTC. Its translation: CSATLQGNYGYTF.